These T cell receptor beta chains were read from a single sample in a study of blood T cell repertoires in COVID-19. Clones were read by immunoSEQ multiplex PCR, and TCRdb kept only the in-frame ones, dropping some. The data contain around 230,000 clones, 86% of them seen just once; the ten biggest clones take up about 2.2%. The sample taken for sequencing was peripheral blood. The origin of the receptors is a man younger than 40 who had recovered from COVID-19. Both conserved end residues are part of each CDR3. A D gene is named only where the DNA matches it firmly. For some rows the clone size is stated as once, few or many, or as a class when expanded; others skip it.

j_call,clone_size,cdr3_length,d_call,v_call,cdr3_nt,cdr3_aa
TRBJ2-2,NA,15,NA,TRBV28,TGTGCCAGCAAAGATAGGGGCGTAAACACCGGGGAGCTGTTTTTT,CASKDRGVNTGELFF
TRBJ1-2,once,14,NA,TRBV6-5,TGTGCCAGCAGCTCAGGGAGGGTTAACTATGGCTACACCTTC,CASSSGRVNYGYTF
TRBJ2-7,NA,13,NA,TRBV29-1,TGCAGCGCTATGGAGGGGGCCCCCTACGAGCAGTACTTC,CSAMEGAPYEQYF
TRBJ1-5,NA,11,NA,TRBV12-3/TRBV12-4,TGTGCCAGCACAAGAGATCAGCCCCAGCATTTT,CASTRDQPQHF
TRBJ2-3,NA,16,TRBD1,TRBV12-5,TGTGCTAGTGGCTCCAGGGGACAGGGAGTGCGAGATACGCAGTATTTT,CASGSRGQGVRDTQYF
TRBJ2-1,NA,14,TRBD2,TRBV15,TGTGCCACCGGGGGACTAGCGGGGCACAATGAGCAGTTCTTC,CATGGLAGHNEQFF
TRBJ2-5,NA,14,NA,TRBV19,TGTGCCAGTAGTAAAAGACAGGTCCAAGAGACCCAGTACTTC,CASSKRQVQETQYF
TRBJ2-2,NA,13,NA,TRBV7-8,TGTGCCAGCAGCTTAGTTGTCGCCGGGGAGCTGTTTTTT,CASSLVVAGELFF
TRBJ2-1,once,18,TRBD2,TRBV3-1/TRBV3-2,TGTGCCAGCAGCCAAGACTGGAGCGGGGGACCTTCCTACAATGAGCAGTTCTTC,CASSQDWSGGPSYNEQFF
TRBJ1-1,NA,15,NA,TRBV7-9,TGTGCCAGCAGCACAGTCCCGTTCATGAACACTGAAGCTTTCTTT,CASSTVPFMNTEAFF
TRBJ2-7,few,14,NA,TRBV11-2,TGTGCCAGCAGCTTAGGGCCAGGGAGGTACGAGCAGTACTTC,CASSLGPGRYEQYF
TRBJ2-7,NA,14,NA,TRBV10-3,TGTGCCATCAGTGGCCACAGGCCCCACTACGAGCAGTACTTC,CAISGHRPHYEQYF